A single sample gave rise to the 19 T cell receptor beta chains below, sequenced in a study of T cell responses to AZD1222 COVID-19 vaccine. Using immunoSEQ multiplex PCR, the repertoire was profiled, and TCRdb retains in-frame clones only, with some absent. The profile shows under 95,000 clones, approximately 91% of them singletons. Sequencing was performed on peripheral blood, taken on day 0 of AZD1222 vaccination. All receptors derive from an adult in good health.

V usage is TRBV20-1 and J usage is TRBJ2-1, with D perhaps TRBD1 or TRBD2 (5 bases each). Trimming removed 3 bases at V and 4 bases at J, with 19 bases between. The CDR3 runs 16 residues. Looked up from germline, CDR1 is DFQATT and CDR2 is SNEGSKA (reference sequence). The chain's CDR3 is CSASDVRDPRYNEQFF. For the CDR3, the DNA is TGCAGTGCTAGTGATGTAAGGGACCCTCGATACAATGAGCAGTTCTTC.

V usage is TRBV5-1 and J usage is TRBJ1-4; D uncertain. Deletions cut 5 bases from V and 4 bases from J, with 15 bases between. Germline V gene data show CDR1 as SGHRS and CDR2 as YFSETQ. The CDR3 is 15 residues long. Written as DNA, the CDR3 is TGCGCCAGCAGGATCCCTTCGGGTGGTAATGAAAAACTGTTTTTT. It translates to CASRIPSGGNEKLFF.

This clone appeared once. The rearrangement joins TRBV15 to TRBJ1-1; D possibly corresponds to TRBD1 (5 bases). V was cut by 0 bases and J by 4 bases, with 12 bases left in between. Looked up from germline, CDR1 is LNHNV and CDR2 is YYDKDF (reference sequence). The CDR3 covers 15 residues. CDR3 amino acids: CATSRDWGKGTEAFF. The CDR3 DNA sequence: TGTGCCACCAGCAGAGATTGGGGGAAAGGCACTGAAGCTTTCTTT.

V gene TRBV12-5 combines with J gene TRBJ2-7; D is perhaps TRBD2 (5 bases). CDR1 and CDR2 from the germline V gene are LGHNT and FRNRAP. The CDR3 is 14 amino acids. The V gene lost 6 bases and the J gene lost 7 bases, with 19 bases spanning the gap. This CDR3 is CASGLRATSGEQYF. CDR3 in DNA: TGTGCTAGTGGGCTGAGGGCCACGTCGGGGGAGCAGTACTTC.

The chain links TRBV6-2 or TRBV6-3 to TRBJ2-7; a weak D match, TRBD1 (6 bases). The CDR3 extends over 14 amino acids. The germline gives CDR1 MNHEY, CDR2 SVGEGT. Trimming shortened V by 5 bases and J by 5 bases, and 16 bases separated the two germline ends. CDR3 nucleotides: TGTGCCAGCAGTCAGAGATTACAGGGAGACGAGCAGTACTTC. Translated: CASSQRLQGDEQYF.

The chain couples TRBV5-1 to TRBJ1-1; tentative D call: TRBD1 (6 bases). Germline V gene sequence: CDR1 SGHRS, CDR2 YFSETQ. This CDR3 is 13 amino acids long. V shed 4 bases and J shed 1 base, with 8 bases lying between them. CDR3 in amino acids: CASSRGGNTEAFF. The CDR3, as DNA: TGCGCCAGCAGCCGAGGGGGGAACACTGAAGCTTTCTTT. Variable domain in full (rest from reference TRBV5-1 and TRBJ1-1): KAGVTQTPRYLIKTRGQQVTLSCSPISGHRSVSWYQQTPGQGLQFLFEYFSETQRNKGNFPGRFSGRQFSNSRSEMNVSTLELGDSALYLCASSRGGNTEAFFGQGTRLTVV.

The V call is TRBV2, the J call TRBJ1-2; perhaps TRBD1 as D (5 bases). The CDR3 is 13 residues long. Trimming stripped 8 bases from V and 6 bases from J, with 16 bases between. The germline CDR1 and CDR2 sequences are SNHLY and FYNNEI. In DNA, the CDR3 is TGTGCCAGCGAGCGGCAGGGTAGTGATGGCTACACCTTC. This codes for CASERQGSDGYTF.

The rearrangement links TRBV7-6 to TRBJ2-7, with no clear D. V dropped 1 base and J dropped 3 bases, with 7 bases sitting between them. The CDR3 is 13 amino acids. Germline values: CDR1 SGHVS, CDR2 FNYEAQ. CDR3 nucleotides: TGTGCCAGCAGCTTAGAGGTTGACTACGAGCAGTACTTC. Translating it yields CASSLEVDYEQYF.

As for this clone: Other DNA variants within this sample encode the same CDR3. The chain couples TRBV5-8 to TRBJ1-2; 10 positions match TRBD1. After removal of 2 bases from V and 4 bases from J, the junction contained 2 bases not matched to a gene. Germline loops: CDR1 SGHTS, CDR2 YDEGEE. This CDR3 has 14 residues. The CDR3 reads CASSFRTGGYGYTF. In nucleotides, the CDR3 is TGTGCCAGCAGCTTCCGGACAGGGGGCTATGGCTACACCTTC.

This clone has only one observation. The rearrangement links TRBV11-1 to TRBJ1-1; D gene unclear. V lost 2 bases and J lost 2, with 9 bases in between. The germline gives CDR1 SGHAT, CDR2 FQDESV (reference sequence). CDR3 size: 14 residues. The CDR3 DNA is TGTGCCAGCAGCTTACTCCGGGATAACACTGAAGCTTTCTTT. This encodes CASSLLRDNTEAFF.

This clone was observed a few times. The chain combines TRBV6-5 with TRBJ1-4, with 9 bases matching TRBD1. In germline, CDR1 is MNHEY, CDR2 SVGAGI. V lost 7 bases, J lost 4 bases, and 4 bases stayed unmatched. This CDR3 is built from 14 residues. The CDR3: CASNKGQGNEKLFF. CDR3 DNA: TGTGCCAGCAATAAGGGACAGGGTAATGAAAAACTGTTTTTT.

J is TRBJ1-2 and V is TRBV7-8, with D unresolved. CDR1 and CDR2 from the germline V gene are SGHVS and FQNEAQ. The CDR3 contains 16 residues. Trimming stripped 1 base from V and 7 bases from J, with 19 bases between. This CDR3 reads CASSLVIVPEMGGYTF. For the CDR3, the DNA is TGTGCCAGCAGCTTAGTGATCGTCCCTGAGATGGGTGGCTACACCTTC. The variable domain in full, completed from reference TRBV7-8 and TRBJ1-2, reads GAGVSQSPRYKVAKRGQDVALRCDPISGHVSLFWYQQALGQGPEFLTYFQNEAQLDKSGLPSDRFFAERPEGSVSTLKIQRTQQEDSAVYLCASSLVIVPEMGGYTFGSGTRLTVV.

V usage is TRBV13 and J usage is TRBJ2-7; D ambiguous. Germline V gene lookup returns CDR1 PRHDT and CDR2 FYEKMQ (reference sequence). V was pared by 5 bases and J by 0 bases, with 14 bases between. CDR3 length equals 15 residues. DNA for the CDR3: TGTGCCAGCAGCGCCTCACCGGAGAACTCCTACGAGCAGTACTTC. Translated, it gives CASSASPENSYEQYF.

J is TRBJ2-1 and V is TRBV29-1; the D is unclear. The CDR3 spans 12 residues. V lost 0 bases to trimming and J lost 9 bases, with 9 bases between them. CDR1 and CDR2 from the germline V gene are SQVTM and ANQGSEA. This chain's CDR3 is CSVEDDDPEQFF. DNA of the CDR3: TGCAGCGTTGAAGATGATGATCCTGAGCAGTTCTTC.

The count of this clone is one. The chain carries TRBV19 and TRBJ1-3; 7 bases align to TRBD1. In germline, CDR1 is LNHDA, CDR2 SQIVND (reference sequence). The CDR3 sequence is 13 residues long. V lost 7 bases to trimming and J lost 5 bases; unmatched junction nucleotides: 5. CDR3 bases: TGTGCCAGTATTCCGGACAGGAGAAACACCATATATTTT. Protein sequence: CASIPDRRNTIYF.

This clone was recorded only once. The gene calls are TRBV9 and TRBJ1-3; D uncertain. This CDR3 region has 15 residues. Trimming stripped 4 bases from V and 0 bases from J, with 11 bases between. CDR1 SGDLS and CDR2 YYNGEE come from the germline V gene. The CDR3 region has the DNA TGTGCCAGCAGCTACGGGTCCATCTCTGGAAACACCATATATTTT. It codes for CASSYGSISGNTIYF.

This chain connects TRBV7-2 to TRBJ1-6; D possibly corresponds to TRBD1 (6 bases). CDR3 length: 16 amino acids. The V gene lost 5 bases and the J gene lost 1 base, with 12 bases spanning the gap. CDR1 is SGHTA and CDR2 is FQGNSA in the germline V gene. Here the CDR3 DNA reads TGTGCCAGCAGCCAACGTACAGGGTCCTATAATTCACCCCTCCACTTT. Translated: CASSQRTGSYNSPLHF.

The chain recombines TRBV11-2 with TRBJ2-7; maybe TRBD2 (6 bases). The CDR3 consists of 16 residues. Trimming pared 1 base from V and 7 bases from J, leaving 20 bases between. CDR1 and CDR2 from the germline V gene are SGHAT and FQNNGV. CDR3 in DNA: TGTGCCAGCAGCTTAGTCTCCCAGAACGGAGCGGGTGAGCAGTACTTC. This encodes CASSLVSQNGAGEQYF.

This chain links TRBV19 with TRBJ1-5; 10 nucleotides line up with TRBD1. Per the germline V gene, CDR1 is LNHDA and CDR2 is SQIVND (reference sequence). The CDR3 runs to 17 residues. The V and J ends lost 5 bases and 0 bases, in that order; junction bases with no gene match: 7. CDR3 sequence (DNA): TGTGCCAGTAGTCCAGGGACAGGGGATAATAGCAATCAGCCCCAGCATTTT. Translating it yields CASSPGTGDNSNQPQHF.